These T cell receptor beta chains were read from a single sample in a study of T cell responses to AZD1222 COVID-19 vaccine. Method: immunoSEQ multiplex PCR; TCRdb's copy keeps in-frame clones and lacks some. The repertoire consists of some 120,000 clones, with less than 95% occurring once and the leading ten covering about 4.5%. The source material was peripheral blood, sampled on day 0 of MenACWY control vaccination. The receptors were sampled from an adult in good health. Each CDR3 is given with its conserved first and last residue. Each record gives: V gene, J gene, clone size, D gene, CDR3 protein. The D gene is left open where the match is weak. Clone size, where shown, is once, few, many, or a class for clones that have expanded.

v_call: TRBV29-1; j_call: TRBJ2-1; clone_size: NA; d_call: TRBD1; cdr3_aa: CSVEGGQALMQFF
v_call: TRBV5-1; j_call: TRBJ1-1; clone_size: NA; d_call: NA; cdr3_aa: CASSLGSGTEAFF
v_call: TRBV6-2/TRBV6-3; j_call: TRBJ2-6; clone_size: few; d_call: TRBD1; cdr3_aa: CASSYGDSSSGANVLTF
v_call: TRBV6-2/TRBV6-3; j_call: TRBJ1-6; clone_size: NA; d_call: NA; cdr3_aa: CASSNGQLLYSPLHF
v_call: TRBV11-3; j_call: TRBJ2-3; clone_size: NA; d_call: NA; cdr3_aa: CASSLDGGTDTQYF
v_call: TRBV5-4; j_call: TRBJ1-1; clone_size: NA; d_call: NA; cdr3_aa: CASSPDAGAPNTEAFF
v_call: TRBV6-2/TRBV6-3; j_call: TRBJ1-1; clone_size: once; d_call: NA; cdr3_aa: CASSGDGNTEAFF
v_call: TRBV9; j_call: TRBJ1-1; clone_size: once; d_call: NA; cdr3_aa: CASSGTDRNTEAFF
v_call: TRBV24-1; j_call: TRBJ2-3; clone_size: NA; d_call: NA; cdr3_aa: CATLGRGLTDTQYF
v_call: TRBV11-3; j_call: TRBJ2-1; clone_size: NA; d_call: NA; cdr3_aa: CASSRGPNQVEEQFF
v_call: TRBV7-9; j_call: TRBJ2-6; clone_size: NA; d_call: NA; cdr3_aa: CASSFLGEVGANVLTF
v_call: TRBV5-8; j_call: TRBJ2-5; clone_size: NA; d_call: NA; cdr3_aa: CASSLAVYSLLGGTQYF
v_call: TRBV7-2; j_call: TRBJ2-1; clone_size: NA; d_call: NA; cdr3_aa: CASLRYQGGNEQFF
v_call: TRBV19; j_call: TRBJ1-2; clone_size: NA; d_call: NA; cdr3_aa: CASSRVGDRRGRYTF
v_call: TRBV9; j_call: TRBJ2-2; clone_size: NA; d_call: NA; cdr3_aa: CASRTTSSVTGELFF
v_call: TRBV9; j_call: TRBJ2-1; clone_size: once; d_call: TRBD2; cdr3_aa: CASSVSSGSRYEQFF
v_call: TRBV19; j_call: TRBJ2-7; clone_size: few; d_call: TRBD2; cdr3_aa: CASSPTSGRASEQYF
v_call: TRBV7-6; j_call: TRBJ2-7; clone_size: NA; d_call: TRBD1; cdr3_aa: CASSLADRAYEQYF
v_call: TRBV7-2; j_call: TRBJ1-2; clone_size: NA; d_call: NA; cdr3_aa: CASSLTPGTLGYTF
v_call: TRBV5-1; j_call: TRBJ2-2; clone_size: NA; d_call: TRBD1; cdr3_aa: CASSLVSNRQGWNTGELFF
v_call: TRBV6-5; j_call: TRBJ2-3; clone_size: NA; d_call: TRBD2; cdr3_aa: CASSIAGVNTDTQYF
v_call: TRBV4-1; j_call: TRBJ1-2; clone_size: NA; d_call: TRBD1; cdr3_aa: CASSQVGTDYGYTF
v_call: TRBV6-5; j_call: TRBJ1-1; clone_size: NA; d_call: NA; cdr3_aa: CASSGRGGEAFF
v_call: TRBV3-1/TRBV3-2; j_call: TRBJ2-3; clone_size: NA; d_call: NA; cdr3_aa: CASSHGKGGLGWDTQYF
v_call: TRBV19; j_call: TRBJ2-2; clone_size: NA; d_call: TRBD1; cdr3_aa: CASRGTGYTGELFF
v_call: TRBV7-2; j_call: TRBJ2-5; clone_size: NA; d_call: NA; cdr3_aa: CASSYQGTQYF
v_call: TRBV10-2; j_call: TRBJ1-5; clone_size: once; d_call: NA; cdr3_aa: CASRGENQPQHF
v_call: TRBV18; j_call: TRBJ1-5; clone_size: NA; d_call: NA; cdr3_aa: CASSLGDQPQHF
v_call: TRBV28; j_call: TRBJ1-1; clone_size: NA; d_call: TRBD1; cdr3_aa: CASSPARQGVGEAFF
v_call: TRBV5-1; j_call: TRBJ2-5; clone_size: NA; d_call: NA; cdr3_aa: CASSAKGGQETQYF
v_call: TRBV19; j_call: TRBJ2-1; clone_size: NA; d_call: TRBD1; cdr3_aa: CASTTDRGSYNEQFF
v_call: TRBV19; j_call: TRBJ2-6; clone_size: NA; d_call: NA; cdr3_aa: CASSISGPGANVLTF
v_call: TRBV2; j_call: TRBJ1-1; clone_size: NA; d_call: TRBD1; cdr3_aa: CASSGSGGNTEAFF
v_call: TRBV6-2/TRBV6-3; j_call: TRBJ2-3; clone_size: NA; d_call: NA; cdr3_aa: CASSKPRGRGTDTQYF
v_call: TRBV3-1/TRBV3-2; j_call: TRBJ1-5; clone_size: NA; d_call: TRBD1; cdr3_aa: CASSQVAGGSNQPQHF
v_call: TRBV9; j_call: TRBJ1-2; clone_size: once; d_call: NA; cdr3_aa: CASSVGGVSYGYTF
v_call: TRBV4-1; j_call: TRBJ2-3; clone_size: NA; d_call: TRBD1; cdr3_aa: CASSQLTGGDTDTQYF
v_call: TRBV7-2; j_call: TRBJ2-3; clone_size: NA; d_call: TRBD2; cdr3_aa: CASSLQAGGRIDTQYF
v_call: TRBV9; j_call: TRBJ1-4; clone_size: NA; d_call: TRBD1; cdr3_aa: CASSVGTGVGEKLFF